This T cell receptor (beta chain) was obtained from a study of CD8+CD57+ T cells in acquired aplastic anemia. CDR1 is ENHRY, CDR2 SYGVKD, per germline. This CDR3 is 16 amino acids long. Germline trimming cut 2 bases from V and 6 bases from J; bases unmatched to any gene: 8. In patients chosen for sequencing, flow cytometry had shown CD8+CD57+ cell expansion. Profiling that covered TCR beta VDJ and CDR3 relied on genomic DNA as its template. TCRdb re-called the reads through MiXCR, storing one row per CDR3 protein. The sample shows approximately 80,000 distinct CDR3 sequences, roughly three quarters of them seen only once. This clonotype was found once.

The chain employs TRBV10-3 and TRBJ2-7; 12 bases map to TRBD2. Sequencing was performed on sorted CD4+, CD8+, or CD8+CD57+ T cells (not recorded which) from PBMCs. The source is a human donor with aplastic anemia. CDR3 sequence (DNA): TGTGCCATCAGTGAGGGACTAGCGGGGAGGTTAAGCGAGCAGTACTTC. This codes for CAISEGLAGRLSEQYF.